The present T cell receptor (beta chain) was sequenced within a study of T cells in Graves' hyperthyroidism and ophthalmopathy. This clonotype was counted many times. The CDR3 extends over 17 amino acids. J lost 7 bases, V lost 1 base, and 7 bases had no gene match. CDR1 is KGHDR, CDR2 SFDVKD, per germline. The investigators amplified TCR beta CDR3 regions from RNA transcripts. During a first-round RT-PCR of the TCR CDR3, the HTBI primer set was used. One entry per CDR3 protein, called by TCRdb with MiXCR from the multiplex PCR reads. Counted here are fewer than 350,000 distinct CDR3 sequences, 13% occurring once; the ten biggest clones make up roughly 8.5%.

The chain carries TRBV24-1 and TRBJ2-2, with 11 bases identical to TRBD1. This receptor was taken from a woman aged 30 to 39 with Graves' hyperthyroidism that later progressed to Graves' ophthalmopathy. Sequencing was carried out using blood. As DNA, the CDR3 is TGTGCCACCAGTGATTTTCAGGGGACAGGGGGTGTCGGGGAGCTGTTTTTT. It yields the protein CATSDFQGTGGVGELFF.